The 24 T cell receptor beta chains listed next were all sequenced from one sample in a study of blood T cell repertoires in COVID-19. Assay: immunoSEQ multiplex PCR; the TCRdb copy retains only in-frame clones and omits some. The sample records 90,000 to 120,000 clones, 91% being singletons. Sequencing input: peripheral blood. The origin of the receptors is a human donor in a cohort sampled during active COVID-19.

The chain recombines TRBV27 with TRBJ1-2; D remains unclear. V lost 6 bases and J 2 bases, leaving 10 bases between the germline ends. The CDR3 is 13 amino acids. In germline, CDR1 is MNHEY, CDR2 SMNVEV (reference sequence). CDR3 in amino acids: CASRLGANYGYTF. The CDR3 DNA reads as TGTGCCAGCAGACTTGGAGCGAACTATGGCTACACCTTC.

The chain uses TRBV5-1 and TRBJ2-1; 10 nucleotides line up with TRBD1. Per germline, CDR1 SGHRS and CDR2 YFSETQ. CDR3 length: 15 amino acids. V was clipped by 4 bases and J by 5 bases; unmatched bases: 6. This CDR3 reads CASSPGTGDNNEQFF. The CDR3 coding sequence is TGCGCCAGCAGCCCGGGGACAGGGGACAACAATGAGCAGTTCTTC.

The CDR3 DNA follows: TGTGCCAGCAGCCCCGGTTGGGACTACACTGAAGCTTTCTTT. As protein: CASSPGWDYTEAFF. The chain is built from TRBV5-8 and TRBJ1-1; D may be TRBD1 (5 bases). The CDR3 sequence is 14 residues long. The V gene lost 4 bases and the J gene lost 3 bases, with 13 bases spanning the gap. Germline lookup yields CDR1 SGHTS and CDR2 YDEGEE.

The genes are TRBV4-1 and TRBJ1-2, with 12 bases fitting TRBD1. The CDR3 consists of 14 residues. After removal of 4 bases from V and 6 bases from J, the junction contained 3 bases not matched to a gene. CDR1 is MGHRA, CDR2 YSYEKL, per germline. CDR3 region: CASSLRDRGHGYTF. CDR3 nucleotides: TGCGCCAGCAGCCTCCGGGACAGGGGGCATGGCTACACCTTC.

The CDR3: CASRLPRDRAKRLYEQYF. The CDR3 nucleotides are TGTGCAAGTCGCTTACCACGGGACAGGGCAAAGAGGCTCTACGAGCAGTACTTC. The rearrangement links TRBV12-2 to TRBJ2-7; the DNA was not compared with TRBD1, the D call given in the table. TRBV12-2 is a pseudogene. This CDR3 contains 18 residues.

This chain connects TRBV19 to TRBJ1-1; a possible D gene is TRBD1 (5 bases). Germline V gene data show CDR1 as LNHDA and CDR2 as SQIVND (reference sequence). V was shortened by 4 bases and J by 10 bases, with 19 bases between the two germline ends. The CDR3 contains 14 residues. The CDR3 coding sequence is TGTGCCAGTAGTAGCCCGAAAGGGGTCCGCGTAGCTTTCTTT. This sequence encodes CASSSPKGVRVAFF.

The chain carries TRBV23-1 and TRBJ1-2; possibly TRBD1 for D (5 bases). TRBV23-1 is flagged as an ORF with uncertain function. This CDR3 contains 13 residues. V lost 8 bases and J lost 5, with 15 bases in between. CDR3 bases: TGCGCCAGCCCAAACCGGGGGGATTATGGCTACACCTTC. Protein sequence: CASPNRGDYGYTF.

CDR3 loop: CASSLGAVNTEAFF. In DNA form, the CDR3 reads TGTGCCAGCAGCTTGGGGGCCGTGAACACTGAAGCTTTCTTT. The V and J genes are TRBV5-6 and TRBJ1-1; D unclear. CDR1 is SGHDT, CDR2 YYEEEE, per germline. The germline V and J ends were trimmed by 0 bases and 0 bases, with 6 bases remaining between them. The CDR3 length is 14 residues. The whole variable domain, filled in from reference TRBV5-6 and TRBJ1-1, reads DAGVTQSPTHLIKTRGQQVTLRCSPKSGHDTVSWYQQALGQGPQFIFQYYEEEERQRGNFPDRFSGHQFPNYSSELNVNALLLGDSALYLCASSLGAVNTEAFFGQGTRLTVV.

The chain recombines TRBV4-2 with TRBJ2-3; 12 bases agree with TRBD2. V trimming: 0 bases; J trimming: 5 bases; junction bases outside the gene matches: 9. The V gene's germline CDR1 is LGHNA and CDR2 YNFKEQ. The CDR3 sequence is 18 residues long. The CDR3 nucleotides are TGTGCCAGCAGCCAAGACCCCTCTAGCGGGGGGGCGAGAGATACGCAGTATTTT. Encoded protein: CASSQDPSSGGARDTQYF.

The chain combines TRBV28 with TRBJ2-1; the match to TRBD2 covers 11 bases. The J segment lost 6 bases and the V segment lost 6 bases, leaving 7 bases of the junction unmatched. CDR1 MDHEN and CDR2 SYDVKM come from the germline V gene. The CDR3 sequence is 15 residues long. This chain's CDR3 is CASSPGLAGPNEQFF. Written as DNA, the CDR3 is TGTGCCAGCAGCCCTGGACTAGCGGGCCCCAATGAGCAGTTCTTC.

This clone was counted only a few times. CDR3 DNA: TGTGCCACCCACTGGACAGGGAATGGCTACACCTTC. Its protein is CATHWTGNGYTF. This chain connects TRBV11-2 to TRBJ1-2; 8 bases fit TRBD1. This CDR3 spans 12 amino acids. Germline lookup yields CDR1 SGHAT and CDR2 FQNNGV. J lost 6 bases, V lost 10 bases, and 7 bases had no gene match.

This clone has only one observation. The V gene is TRBV7-3, the J gene TRBJ1-1; weak D call: TRBD1 (6 bases). The V gene's germline CDR1 is SGHTA and CDR2 FQGTGA. Trimming left V 3 bases short and J 3 bases short, with 11 bases between. This CDR3 contains 14 residues. CDR3 nucleotide sequence: TGTGCCAGCAGCTTGGGAGGGGGATACACTGAAGCTTTCTTT. As protein: CASSLGGGYTEAFF.

This clone was found a few times. The chain links TRBV19 to TRBJ1-1; D perhaps matches TRBD1 (5 bases). Germline-derived CDR1 and CDR2 are LNHDA and SQIVND (reference sequence). The germline V and J ends were trimmed by 2 bases and 0 bases, with 10 bases remaining between them. This CDR3 contains 15 residues. CDR3 sequence (DNA): TGTGCCAGTAGTATATCGACAGCTTTGAACACTGAAGCTTTCTTT. Translation gives CASSISTALNTEAFF. Variable domain in full (rest from reference TRBV19 and TRBJ1-1): DGGITQSPKYLFRKEGQNVTLSCEQNLNHDAMYWYRQDPGQGLRLIYYSQIVNDFQKGDIAEGYSVSREKKESFPLTVTSAQKNPTAFYLCASSISTALNTEAFFGQGTRLTVV.

The rearrangement links TRBV15 to TRBJ2-5; D might be TRBD2 (6 bases). V shed 1 base and J shed 4 bases, with 16 bases lying between them. The CDR3 totals 16 residues. CDR1 is LNHNV, CDR2 YYDKDF, per germline (reference sequence). The CDR3 reads CATSRGSSGRGETQYF. In nucleotides, the CDR3 is TGTGCCACCAGCAGAGGGAGTAGCGGTCGAGGAGAGACCCAGTACTTC.

The chain is built from TRBV4-3 and TRBJ2-1, with 8 positions matching TRBD2. Trimming removed 3 bases from V and 9 bases from J; junction bases left unmatched: 10. Germline V gives CDR1 LGHNA, CDR2 YSLEER. The CDR3 length is 15 residues. The CDR3 loop reads CASSHYSGKEFEQFF. The CDR3 DNA reads TGCGCCAGCAGCCACTATAGCGGGAAGGAGTTTGAGCAGTTCTTC.

The genes are TRBV7-2 and TRBJ2-1, with 7 bases aligning to TRBD1. V lost 3 bases, J lost 7 bases, and 6 bases stayed unmatched. Germline lookup yields CDR1 SGHTA and CDR2 FQGNSA. This CDR3 is built from 14 residues. Here the CDR3 DNA reads TGTGCCAGCAGCTTCGCCTACAGGGGTAATGAGCAGTTCTTC. It encodes CASSFAYRGNEQFF.

J is TRBJ2-7 and V is TRBV5-6; D unresolved. This CDR3 is 12 amino acids long. From germline, CDR1 is SGHDT and CDR2 YYEEEE. V was trimmed by 0 bases and J by 12 bases, leaving 13 bases between them. The CDR3 loop is CASSLGDNFRYF. The CDR3 bases are TGTGCCAGCAGCTTGGGAGACAATTTTCGGTACTTC.

This chain joins TRBV19 and TRBJ1-5; 7 positions agree with TRBD1. Trimming cost V 4 bases and J 0 bases; bases outside gene matches: 6. This CDR3 contains 16 residues. CDR1 is LNHDA and CDR2 is SQIVND in the germline V gene (reference sequence). Written as DNA, the CDR3 is TGTGCCAGTAGTAGCCGGACAGGATATAGCAATCAGCCCCAGCATTTT. Its translation is CASSSRTGYSNQPQHF.

This clone was recorded only once. The genes are TRBV6-4 and TRBJ2-7, with 9 bases lining up with TRBD1. The germline V gene has CDR1 MRHNA and CDR2 SNTAGT. This CDR3 comprises 15 residues. V shed 6 bases, J shed 6 bases, and the junction held 12 bases outside the gene matches. The CDR3 spells CASRPTQGAQCEQYF. CDR3 nucleotide sequence: TGTGCCAGCAGACCCACACAGGGGGCGCAGTGCGAGCAGTACTTC.

The chain recombines TRBV5-1 with TRBJ2-3; 14 bases are shared with TRBD2. Germline-derived CDR1 and CDR2 are SGHRS and YFSETQ. The junction had 2 bases not matched to a gene; V was cut back by 0 bases and J by 2 bases. The CDR3 spans 17 residues. Here the CDR3 reads CASSLGTSGGPTDTQYF. The CDR3 DNA reads TGCGCCAGCAGCTTGGGGACTAGCGGGGGGCCCACAGATACGCAGTATTTT.

This chain connects TRBV28 to TRBJ2-3, with TRBD2 matching over 11 bases. The CDR3 is 16 residues long. Trimming at V came to 4 bases and at J to 6 bases, leaving 9 bases not matched to a gene. Germline values: CDR1 MDHEN, CDR2 SYDVKM. CDR3 in DNA: TGTGCCAGCAGTTCTCGACTAGCGGGAAGGGAGGATACGCAGTATTTT. It specifies CASSSRLAGREDTQYF.

This rearrangement joins TRBV6-6 to TRBJ2-1, with D perhaps TRBD1 (6 bases). The CDR3 covers 14 residues. The germline CDR1 and CDR2 sequences are MNHNY and SVGAGI (reference sequence). With 2 bases removed from V and 4 bases from J, the gap between germline ends came to 9 bases. CDR3 region: CASSYPTGYNEQFF. In DNA, the CDR3 is TGTGCCAGCAGTTACCCGACAGGTTACAATGAGCAGTTCTTC.

The chain has TRBV4-1 and TRBJ2-1; D remains ambiguous. Trimming cost V 1 base and J 8 bases, with 9 bases left between them. The CDR3 is 13 residues long. Germline lookup yields CDR1 MGHRA and CDR2 YSYEKL. The CDR3 coding sequence is TGCGCCAGCAGCCAAGTCAGGATTTATGAGCAGTTCTTC. As protein: CASSQVRIYEQFF.

The CDR3 loop is CASSVYPGSYEQYF. In DNA, the CDR3 is TGTGCCAGCAGCGTTTATCCAGGGTCCTACGAGCAGTACTTC. The V call is TRBV9, the J call TRBJ2-7; D may be TRBD1 (5 bases). Germline V lookup: CDR1 SGDLS, CDR2 YYNGEE. CDR3 length: 14 residues. Trimming shortened V by 2 bases and J by 1 base, and 10 bases separated the two germline ends.